Included here is one TCR beta chain sequence, with context. Its specificity is not known. CDR3 length equals 16 residues. Germline CDR1 is MGHDK and CDR2 is SYGVNS. The V gene lost 4 bases and the J gene lost 6 bases, with 18 bases spanning the gap. Cells sorted by CD45RO/CCR7/CD25/CD127/CD95/CD27 comprised CD4+ naive, central memory, regulatory and stem cell-like memory cells. The sample is drawn from a study of beta chain features in type 1 diabetes. Study context: Sorted cells, more than 95,000,000 in number, were examined across all samples.

As every portion of the isolated RNA was reverse transcribed, the sequencing read expressed TCRB transcripts. Using immunoSEQ multiplex PCR, the repertoire was profiled, and TCRdb retains in-frame clones only, with some absent. Of 500,000 to 700,000 clones listed, about a sixth are singletons. Broader study findings: Across all four CD4+ subsets, people with type 1 diabetes showed modestly shorter TCRB CDR3s. Patients with type 1 diabetes carried fewer insertions and had more deletions at their VDJ junctions.

Sequencing was done on a sample of naive CD4+ T cells from blood. The sequence derives from a man aged 18 to 29 in good health. The gene calls are TRBV25-1 and TRBJ2-2; D gene unclear. CDR3 sequence reads: CASSAFNPRAAGELFF. The CDR3 coding sequence is TGTGCCAGCAGTGCCTTCAACCCCCGGGCCGCCGGGGAGCTGTTTTTT.